This T cell receptor beta chain was recovered during a study of shared clonotypes between healthy human individuals. Study overall: For every donor, three CD4 naive, three CD4 memory, two CD8 naive and one CD8 memory plates were used.

Only one count was recorded for this clone. CD45RO-negative cells were positively selected for CCR7, leaving out terminally differentiated effector memory CD45RA+ cells. This CDR3 contains 15 residues. V shed 6 bases, J shed 3 bases, and the junction held 11 bases outside the gene matches. Per germline, CDR1 SGHTS and CDR2 YDEGEE. TCRdb's copy holds only in-frame clones and misses some; the assay was immunoSEQ multiplex PCR. This sample has 1.5 million to 2.5 million clones, with about 95% found just once. This chain uses TRBV5-8 with TRBJ2-7; 8 bases line up with TRBD1. The clonotype comes from a man between 18 and 35 years old in good health. The material sequenced was naive CD8+ T cells sorted from blood. The CDR3 protein is CASNTGTGGDYEQYF. The CDR3 bases are TGTGCCAGCAACACAGGGACAGGTGGTGACTACGAGCAGTACTTC. Based on the CDR3 plus reference TRBV5-8 and TRBJ2-7, the full variable domain is EAGVTQSPTHLIKTRGQQATLRCSPISGHTSVYWYQQALGLGLQFLLWYDEGEERNRGNFPPRFSGRQFPNYSSELNVNALELEDSALYLCASNTGTGGDYEQYFGPGTRLTVT.